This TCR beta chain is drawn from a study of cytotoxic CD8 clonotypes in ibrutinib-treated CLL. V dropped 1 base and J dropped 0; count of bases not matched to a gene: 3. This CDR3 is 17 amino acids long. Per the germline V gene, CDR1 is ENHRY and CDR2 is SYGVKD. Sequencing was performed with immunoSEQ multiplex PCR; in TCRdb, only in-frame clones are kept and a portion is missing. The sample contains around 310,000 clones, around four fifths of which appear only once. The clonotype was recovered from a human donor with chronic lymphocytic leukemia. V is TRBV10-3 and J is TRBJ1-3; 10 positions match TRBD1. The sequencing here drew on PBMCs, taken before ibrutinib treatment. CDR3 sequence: CAISEWGQGFSGNTIYF. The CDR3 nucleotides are TGTGCCATCAGTGAGTGGGGACAGGGGTTCTCTGGAAACACCATATATTTT.